This T cell receptor (beta chain) originates from a study of shared T cell receptors in the human thymus. This CDR3 region has 17 residues. The germline V and J ends were trimmed by 0 bases and 0 bases, with 16 bases remaining between them. Per germline, CDR1 SGHRS and CDR2 YFSETQ. Measured with immunoSEQ multiplex PCR; TCRdb has only the in-frame clones, and not every one. This table has more than 550,000 clones, about 87% appearing once. These data also formed part of another study, on human thymus T cells.

The chain couples TRBV5-1 to TRBJ2-7; the D gene is possibly TRBD2 (5 bases). The material sequenced was thymocytes. This TCR was recovered from a boy under two years old with a congenital heart defect. The CDR3 DNA reads TGCGCCAGCAGCTTGGCCACTAGGTCAGGCAGCTCCTACGAGCAGTACTTC. Translating gives CASSLATRSGSSYEQYF. Variable domain in full (rest from reference TRBV5-1 and TRBJ2-7): KAGVTQTPRYLIKTRGQQVTLSCSPISGHRSVSWYQQTPGQGLQFLFEYFSETQRNKGNFPGRFSGRQFSNSRSEMNVSTLELGDSALYLCASSLATRSGSSYEQYFGPGTRLTVT.